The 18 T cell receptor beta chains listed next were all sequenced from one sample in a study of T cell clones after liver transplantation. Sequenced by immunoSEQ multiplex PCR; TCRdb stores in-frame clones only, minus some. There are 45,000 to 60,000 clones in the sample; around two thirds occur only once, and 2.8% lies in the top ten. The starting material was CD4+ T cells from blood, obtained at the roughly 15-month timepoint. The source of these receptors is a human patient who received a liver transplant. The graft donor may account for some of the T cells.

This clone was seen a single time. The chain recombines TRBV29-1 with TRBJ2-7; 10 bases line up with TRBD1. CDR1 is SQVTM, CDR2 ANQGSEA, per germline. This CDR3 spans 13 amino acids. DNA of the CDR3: TGCGAACCCGAGGGACAGGGGTCCTACGAGCAGTACTTC. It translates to CEPEGQGSYEQYF.

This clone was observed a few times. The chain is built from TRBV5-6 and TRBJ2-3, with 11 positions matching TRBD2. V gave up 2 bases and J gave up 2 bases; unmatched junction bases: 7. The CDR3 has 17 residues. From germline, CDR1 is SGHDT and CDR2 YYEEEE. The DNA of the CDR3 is TGTGCCAGCAGCTTTTTACTAGCGGGGGACCTCACAGATACGCAGTATTTT. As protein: CASSFLLAGDLTDTQYF.

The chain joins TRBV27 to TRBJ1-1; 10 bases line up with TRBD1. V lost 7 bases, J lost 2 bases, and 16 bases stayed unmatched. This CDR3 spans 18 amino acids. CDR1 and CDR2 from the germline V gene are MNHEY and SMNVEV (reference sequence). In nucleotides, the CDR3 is TGTGCCAGCACCTGGCTGGACAGGGGGGCCGAAATTAACACTGAAGCTTTCTTT. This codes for CASTWLDRGAEINTEAFF.

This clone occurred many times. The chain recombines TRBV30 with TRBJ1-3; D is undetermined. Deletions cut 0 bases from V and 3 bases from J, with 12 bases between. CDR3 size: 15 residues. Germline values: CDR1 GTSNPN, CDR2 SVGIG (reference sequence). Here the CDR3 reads CAWSVRSGHGNTIYF. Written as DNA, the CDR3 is TGTGCCTGGAGTGTTAGATCTGGCCATGGAAACACCATATATTTT.

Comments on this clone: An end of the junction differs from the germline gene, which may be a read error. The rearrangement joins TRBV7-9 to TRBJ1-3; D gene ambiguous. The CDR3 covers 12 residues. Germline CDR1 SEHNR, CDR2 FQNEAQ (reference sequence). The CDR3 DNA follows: TGTGCCAGCAGCTTATCTTCCAGTTCCATAGATTTT. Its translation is CASSLSSSSIDF.

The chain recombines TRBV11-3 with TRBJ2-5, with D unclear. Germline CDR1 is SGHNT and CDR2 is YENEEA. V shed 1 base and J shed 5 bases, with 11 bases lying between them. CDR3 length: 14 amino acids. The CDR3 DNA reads TGTGCCAGCAGCTTAGGTCGAGCCAGGGAGACCCAGTACTTC. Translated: CASSLGRARETQYF.

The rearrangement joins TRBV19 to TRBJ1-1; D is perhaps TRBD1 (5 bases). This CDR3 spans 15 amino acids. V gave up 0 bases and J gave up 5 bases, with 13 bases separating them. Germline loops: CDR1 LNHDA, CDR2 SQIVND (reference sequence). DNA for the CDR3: TGTGCCAGTAGTATAGATCCAGGGAAGGGGACTGAAGCTTTCTTT. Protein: CASSIDPGKGTEAFF.

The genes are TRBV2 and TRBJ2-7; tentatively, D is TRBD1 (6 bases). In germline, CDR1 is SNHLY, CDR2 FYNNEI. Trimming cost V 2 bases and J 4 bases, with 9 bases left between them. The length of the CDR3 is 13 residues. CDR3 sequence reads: CASSEIGGYEQYV. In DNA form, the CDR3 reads TGTGCCAGCAGTGAAATAGGGGGATACGAGCAGTACGTC.

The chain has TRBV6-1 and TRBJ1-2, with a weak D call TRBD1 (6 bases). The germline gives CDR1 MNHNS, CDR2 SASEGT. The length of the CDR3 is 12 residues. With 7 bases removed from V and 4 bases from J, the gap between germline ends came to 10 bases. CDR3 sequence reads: CASTRDTYGYTF. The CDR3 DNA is TGTGCCAGCACCCGGGACACCTATGGCTACACCTTC.

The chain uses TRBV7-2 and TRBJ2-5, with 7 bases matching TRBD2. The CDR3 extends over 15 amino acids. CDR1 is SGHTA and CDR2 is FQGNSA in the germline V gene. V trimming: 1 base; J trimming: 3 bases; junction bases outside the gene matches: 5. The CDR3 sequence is CASSLVVRGEETQYF. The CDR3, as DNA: TGTGCCAGCAGCTTAGTCGTCCGGGGGGAAGAGACCCAGTACTTC.

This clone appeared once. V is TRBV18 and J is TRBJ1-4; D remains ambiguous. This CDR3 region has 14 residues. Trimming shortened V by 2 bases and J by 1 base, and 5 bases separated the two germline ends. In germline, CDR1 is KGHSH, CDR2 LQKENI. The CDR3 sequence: CASSPIRTNEKLFF. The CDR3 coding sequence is TGTGCCAGCTCACCAATCAGAACTAATGAAAAACTGTTTTTT.

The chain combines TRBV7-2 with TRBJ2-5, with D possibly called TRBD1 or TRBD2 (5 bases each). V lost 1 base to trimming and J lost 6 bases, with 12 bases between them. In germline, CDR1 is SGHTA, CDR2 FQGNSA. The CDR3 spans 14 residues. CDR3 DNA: TGTGCCAGCAGCTTAGGCGATGGGGGACAGACCCAGTACTTC. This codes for CASSLGDGGQTQYF.

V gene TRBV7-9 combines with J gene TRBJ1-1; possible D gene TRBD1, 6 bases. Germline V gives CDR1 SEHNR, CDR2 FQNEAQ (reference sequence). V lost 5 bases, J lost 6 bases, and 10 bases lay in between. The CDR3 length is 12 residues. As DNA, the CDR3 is TGTGCCAGCAGCAAACAGGGACCTGAAGCTTTCTTT. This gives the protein CASSKQGPEAFF. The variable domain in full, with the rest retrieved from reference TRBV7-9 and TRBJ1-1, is DTGVSQNPRHKITKRGQNVTFRCDPISEHNRLYWYRQTLGQGPEFLTYFQNEAQLEKSRLLSDRFSAERPKGSFSTLEIQRTEQGDSAMYLCASSKQGPEAFFGQGTRLTVV.

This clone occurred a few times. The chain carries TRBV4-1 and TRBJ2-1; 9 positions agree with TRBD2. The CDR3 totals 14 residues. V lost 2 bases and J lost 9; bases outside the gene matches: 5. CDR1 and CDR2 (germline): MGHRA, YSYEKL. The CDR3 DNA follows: TGCGCCAGCAGCCAACACGGCGGGAGGGGTGAGCAGTTCTTC. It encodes CASSQHGGRGEQFF.

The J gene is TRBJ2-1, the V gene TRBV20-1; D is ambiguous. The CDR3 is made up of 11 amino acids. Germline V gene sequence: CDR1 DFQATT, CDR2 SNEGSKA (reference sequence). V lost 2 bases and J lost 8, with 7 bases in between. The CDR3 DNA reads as TGCAGTGCTAGACACGGGTATGAGCAGTTCTTC. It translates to CSARHGYEQFF.

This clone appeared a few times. The DNA of the CDR3 is TGTGCCTGGAGTGTATATAGCGGGGGGCTCACAGATACGCAGTATTTT. Its translation: CAWSVYSGGLTDTQYF. The rearrangement uses TRBV30 and TRBJ2-3, with 10 bases that match TRBD2. J gave up 2 bases and V 0 bases, and 5 bases lay outside the gene matches. Per the germline V gene, CDR1 is GTSNPN and CDR2 is SVGIG (reference sequence). The CDR3 totals 16 residues.

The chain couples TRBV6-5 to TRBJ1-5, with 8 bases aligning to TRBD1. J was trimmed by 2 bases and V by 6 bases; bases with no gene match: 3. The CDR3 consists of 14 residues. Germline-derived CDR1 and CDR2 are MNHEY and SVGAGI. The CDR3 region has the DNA TGTGCCAGCAGACGACAGGGGCGCAATCAGCCCCAGCATTTT. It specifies CASRRQGRNQPQHF.

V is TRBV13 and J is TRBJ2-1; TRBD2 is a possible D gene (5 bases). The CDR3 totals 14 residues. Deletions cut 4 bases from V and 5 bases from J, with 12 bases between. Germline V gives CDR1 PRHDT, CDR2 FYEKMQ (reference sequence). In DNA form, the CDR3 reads TGTGCCAGCAGCTATGTTAGCGACGACAATGAGCAGTTCTTC. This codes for CASSYVSDDNEQFF.